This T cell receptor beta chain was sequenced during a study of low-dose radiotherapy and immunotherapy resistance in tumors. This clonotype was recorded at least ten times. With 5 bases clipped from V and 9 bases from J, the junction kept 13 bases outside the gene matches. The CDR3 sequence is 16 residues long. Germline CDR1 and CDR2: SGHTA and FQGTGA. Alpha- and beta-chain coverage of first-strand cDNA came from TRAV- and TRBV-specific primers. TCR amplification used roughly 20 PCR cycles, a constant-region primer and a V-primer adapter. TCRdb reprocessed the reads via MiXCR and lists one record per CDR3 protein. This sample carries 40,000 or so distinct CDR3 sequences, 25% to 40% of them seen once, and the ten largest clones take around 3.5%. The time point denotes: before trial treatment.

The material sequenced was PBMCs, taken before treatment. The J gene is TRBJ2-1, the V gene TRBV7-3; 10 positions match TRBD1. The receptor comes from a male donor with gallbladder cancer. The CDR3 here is CASSLGQGTAMGEQFF. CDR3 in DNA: TGTGCCAGCAGCCTGGGACAGGGGACAGCGATGGGTGAGCAGTTCTTC.